This TCR beta chain was observed in a study of lymphopenia after photon versus proton radiotherapy. Sequenced by immunoSEQ multiplex PCR; TCRdb stores in-frame clones only, minus some. The profile shows 30,000 to 40,000 clones, 75% to 90% of them singletons. The CDR3 consists of 16 residues. The germline CDR1 and CDR2 sequences are MDHEN and SYDVKM. V dropped 5 bases and J dropped 3; count of bases not matched to a gene: 8. Sample: peripheral blood, taken from a patient treated with proton-based radiotherapy. The genes are TRBV28 and TRBJ1-3; 9 bases map to TRBD1. The source is a woman between 70 and 85 years old with pancreatic cancer. The CDR3 reads CASSRRTGAYGNTIYF. CDR3 nucleotides: TGTGCCAGCAGTCGACGGACAGGGGCTTATGGAAACACCATATATTTT.